This T cell receptor beta chain was observed in a study of cytomegalovirus exposure and HLA in healthy donors. In the study overall: The roughly 110 validation repertoires were reported in a later analysis to have been generated on the same platform as the roughly 680 first-cohort repertoires. Points from the study as a whole: Most TCR sequences were seen very rarely across donors, but some public TCRs occurred in many. The study put 150 or so TCR beta chains on its list as cytomegalovirus-associated.

Produced via immunoSEQ multiplex PCR; TCRdb's table is partial and in-frame only. The sample holds about 130,000 clones; approximately 89% are singletons and the top ten take around 3.1%. As for this clone: No antigen is known for it.

This CDR3 has 15 amino acids. Germline V gene sequence: CDR1 SGHVS, CDR2 FNYEAQ. With 5 bases removed from V and 5 bases from J, the gap between germline ends came to 18 bases. The donors were members of the validation cohort, which comprised 100 to 150 subjects and was separate from the first cohort of 670 or so subjects. The sequenced sample was PBMCs. The chain employs TRBV7-6 and TRBJ2-5; perhaps TRBD1 as D (5 bases). This clonotype was obtained from a young man in good health and CMV-seronegative. CDR3 residues: CASSPRRTPEETQYF. CDR3 sequence (DNA): TGTGCCAGCAGCCCTAGACGGACACCGGAGGAGACCCAGTACTTC.